This TCR beta chain originates from a study of blood T cell repertoires in COVID-19. Study summary: Acute-phase and convalescent COVID-19 samples originated in the United States, Italy and Spain. PBMCs, B-cell-depleted T cells, or T cells provided the cDNA or gDNA that made up the material.

The table came from immunoSEQ multiplex PCR; TCRdb's copy has only in-frame clones and leaves some out. The sample lists around 220,000 clones, 86% occurring once. The germline CDR1 and CDR2 sequences are GTSNPN and SVGIG (reference sequence). The CDR3 length is 11 residues. Trimming left V 5 bases short and J 14 bases short, with 16 bases between. This TCR derives from a woman aged 45-60 years with acute or convalescent COVID-19. The rearrangement joins TRBV30 to TRBJ2-4, with D maybe TRBD2 (6 bases). Sequenced sample: peripheral blood. The CDR3 DNA sequence: TGTGCCTGGGACCCCGGGAGCGGCAAGTACTTC. Residues: CAWDPGSGKYF.